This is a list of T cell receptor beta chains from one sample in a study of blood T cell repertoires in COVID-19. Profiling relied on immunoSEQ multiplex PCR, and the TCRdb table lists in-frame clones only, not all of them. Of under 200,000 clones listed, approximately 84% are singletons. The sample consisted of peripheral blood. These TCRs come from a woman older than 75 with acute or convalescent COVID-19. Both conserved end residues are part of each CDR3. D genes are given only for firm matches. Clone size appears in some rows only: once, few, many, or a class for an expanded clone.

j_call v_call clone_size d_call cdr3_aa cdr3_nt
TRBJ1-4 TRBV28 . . CASSLMGATNEKLFF TGTGCCAGCAGTTTAATGGGAGCAACTAATGAAAAACTGTTTTTT
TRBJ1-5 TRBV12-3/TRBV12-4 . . CASSFRGDYQHF TGTGCCAGCAGTTTTCGGGGGGACTACCAGCATTTT
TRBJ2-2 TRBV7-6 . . CASSSNGELFF TGTGCCAGCAGCTCCAATGGGGAGCTGTTTTTT
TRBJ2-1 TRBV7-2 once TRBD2 CASSLGTSGSNEQFF TGTGCCAGCAGCTTAGGGACTAGCGGATCTAATGAGCAGTTCTTC
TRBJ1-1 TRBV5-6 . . CASSLVGAGRAFF TGTGCCAGCAGCTTGGTAGGGGCAGGTCGAGCTTTCTTT
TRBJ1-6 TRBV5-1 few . CASSLLTAGNSPLHF TGCGCCAGCAGCCTATTGACTGCGGGGAATTCACCCCTCCACTTT
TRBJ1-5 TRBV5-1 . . CASREAIGQPQHF TGCGCCAGCAGGGAGGCGATCGGTCAGCCCCAGCATTTT
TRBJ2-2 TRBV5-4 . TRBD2 CASSIGLVGGGELFF TGTGCCAGCAGCATCGGACTAGTTGGTGGCGGGGAGCTGTTTTTT
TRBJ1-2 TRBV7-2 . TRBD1 CASSLAQGAQLYGYTF TGTGCCAGCAGCTTAGCGCAGGGGGCACAGCTCTATGGCTACACCTTC
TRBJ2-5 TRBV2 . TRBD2 CASSLLLAEETQYF TGTGCCAGCAGTCTCTTACTAGCGGAAGAGACCCAGTACTTC
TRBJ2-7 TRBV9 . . CASSVGHEAYEQYF TGTGCCAGCAGCGTAGGACACGAAGCCTACGAGCAGTACTTC
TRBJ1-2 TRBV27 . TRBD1 CASSPRRQGALGYTF TGTGCCAGCAGTCCCAGGAGACAGGGGGCACTGGGCTACACCTTC
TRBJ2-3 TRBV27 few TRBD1 CASSLRDSNTDTQYF TGTGCCAGCAGTTTAAGGGACAGCAACACAGATACGCAGTATTTT
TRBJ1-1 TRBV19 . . CASSLGRDHTEAFF TGTGCCAGCAGCCTGGGCCGGGATCACACTGAAGCTTTCTTT
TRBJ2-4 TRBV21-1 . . CASSNPADRNIQYF TGTGCCAGCAGCAACCCCGCGGACAGAAACATTCAGTACTTC
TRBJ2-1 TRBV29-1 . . CSVATYNEQFF TGCAGCGTGGCAACCTACAATGAGCAGTTCTTC
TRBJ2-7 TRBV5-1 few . CASSFGGTPSEQYF TGCGCCAGCAGCTTTGGGGGGACTCCGTCGGAGCAGTACTTC
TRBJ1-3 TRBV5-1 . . CASRSGGEGNTIYF TGCGCCAGCAGAAGCGGGGGAGAGGGGAACACCATATATTTT
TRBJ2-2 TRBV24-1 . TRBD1 CATRAGTVNTGELFF TGTGCCACCAGGGCCGGGACAGTGAACACCGGGGAGCTGTTTTTT
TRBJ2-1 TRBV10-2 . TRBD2 CASSDGGHSIPSGSSYNEQFF TGCGCCAGCAGTGACGGAGGTCACAGTATTCCTAGCGGGAGCTCCTACAATGAGCAGTTCTTC
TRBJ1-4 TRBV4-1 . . CASSQKGGRIFEKLFF TGCGCCAGCAGCCAAAAGGGAGGCCGAATCTTTGAAAAACTGTTTTTT
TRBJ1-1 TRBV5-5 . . CASSLAVAGEAFF TGTGCCAGCAGCTTGGCCGTTGCAGGTGAAGCTTTCTTT
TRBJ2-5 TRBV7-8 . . CASSLQGLPETQYF TGTGCCAGCAGCTTACAGGGGCTGCCAGAGACCCAGTACTTC
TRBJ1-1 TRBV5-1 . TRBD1 CASSRDTRIFQGDTEAFF TGCGCCAGCAGCCGCGATACCCGAATTTTCCAGGGGGACACTGAAGCTTTCTTT
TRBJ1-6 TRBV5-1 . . CASSLVRGVGDSPLHF TGCGCCAGCAGCTTGGTACGGGGAGTTGGGGATTCACCCCTCCACTTT
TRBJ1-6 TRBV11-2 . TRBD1 CASSLGNRGYSPLHF TGTGCCAGCAGCTTAGGGAACAGGGGTTATTCACCCCTCCACTTT
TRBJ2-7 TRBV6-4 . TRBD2 CASSIAGGPYEQYF TGTGCCAGCAGCATAGCGGGAGGACCCTACGAGCAGTACTTC
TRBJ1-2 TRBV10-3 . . CAIRAIRGEDRGYTF TGTGCCATCAGGGCCATTAGAGGGGAGGATCGGGGCTACACCTTC
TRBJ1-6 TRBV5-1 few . CASSLMGFRGDSPLHF TGCGCCAGCAGCTTGATGGGTTTTAGGGGTGATTCACCCCTCCACTTT
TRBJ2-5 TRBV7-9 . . CASSLEGAGLTQYF TGTGCCAGCAGCTTGGAGGGGGCAGGGCTGACCCAGTACTTC
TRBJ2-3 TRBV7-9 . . CASSYLVRSGGTDTQYF TGTGCCAGCAGCTACCTAGTTAGGAGCGGCGGCACAGATACGCAGTATTTT
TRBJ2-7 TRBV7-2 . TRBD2 CASSATSGRVYEQYF TGTGCCAGCAGCGCGACTAGCGGGAGGGTCTACGAGCAGTACTTC
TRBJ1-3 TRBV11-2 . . CASSLGALGNTIYF TGTGCCAGCAGCTTAGGAGCCCTTGGAAACACCATATATTTT
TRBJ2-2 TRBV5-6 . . CASSLVSPNTGELFF TGTGCCAGCAGCTTGGTTAGCCCGAACACCGGGGAGCTGTTTTTT
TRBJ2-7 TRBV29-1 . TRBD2 CSVPTSGSRYEQYF TGCAGCGTGCCGACTAGCGGGAGTAGGTACGAGCAGTACTTC
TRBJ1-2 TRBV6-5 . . CASSYSRVGGYTF TGTGCCAGCAGTTACTCCAGGGTTGGCGGCTACACCTTC